The clone carrying this T cell receptor (beta chain) has a handful of counts. Antigen unknown. The same CDR3 arises from other DNA sequences in this sample as well. Sequenced by immunoSEQ multiplex PCR; TCRdb stores in-frame clones only, minus some. In the table there are about 670,000 clones, less than 80% of which are singletons. The sample is drawn from a study of shared clonotypes between healthy human individuals. Overall study: Each donor had three CD4 naive, three CD4 memory, two CD8 naive and one CD8 memory plate. Study observations and caveats: Incomplete sequencing of sorted subsets was indicated by rarefaction despite large depth.

The clonotype comes from a young woman in good health. Sequencing was carried out using memory CD4+ T cells sorted from blood. As to subset: CD45RA-negative fraction.

DNA for the CDR3: TGTGCCAGCAGCCTGGGGCGGCACAATGAGCAGTTCTTC. Translation gives CASSLGRHNEQFF. The rearrangement links TRBV27 to TRBJ2-1, with a weak D call TRBD1 (5 bases). Trimming cost V 6 bases and J 5 bases, with 11 bases left between them. CDR3 length equals 13 residues. Germline lookup yields CDR1 MNHEY and CDR2 SMNVEV (reference sequence).